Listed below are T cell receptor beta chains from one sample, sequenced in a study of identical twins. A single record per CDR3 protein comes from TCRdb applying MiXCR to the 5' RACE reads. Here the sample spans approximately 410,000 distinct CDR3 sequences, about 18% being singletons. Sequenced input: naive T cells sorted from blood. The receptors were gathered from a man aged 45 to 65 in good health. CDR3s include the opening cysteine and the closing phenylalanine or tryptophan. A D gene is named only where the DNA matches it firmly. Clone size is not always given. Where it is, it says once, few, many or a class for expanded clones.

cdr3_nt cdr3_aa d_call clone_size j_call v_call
TGCGCCAGCAGCCATGGTCCTAGCGCCACCTACGAGCAGTACTTC CASSHGPSATYEQYF - - TRBJ2-7 TRBV4-3
TGTGCCACCAGTGATCGCCTAGCGGGAGCCTACAATGAGCAGTTCTTC CATSDRLAGAYNEQFF TRBD2 few TRBJ2-1 TRBV24-1
TGCAGTGCCCCGTCTAGCGGGAGTCTCAATGAGCAGTTCTTC CSAPSSGSLNEQFF TRBD2 few TRBJ2-1 TRBV20-1
TGTGCCATCAGTGAGTCCTTAGCTGGGGCAACGACCGGGGAGCTGTTTTTT CAISESLAGATTGELFF - - TRBJ2-2 TRBV10-3
TGTGCCAGCAGTTTATCCGGGACAGAGAATCAGCCCCAGCATTTT CASSLSGTENQPQHF TRBD1 - TRBJ1-5 TRBV27
TGTGCCAGCAGTTTTACAGGGAGCGCCTACGAGCAGTACTTC CASSFTGSAYEQYF - once TRBJ2-7 TRBV28
TGCGCCAGCAGCCGACAGCTATCGGAGACCCAGTACTTC CASSRQLSETQYF - - TRBJ2-5 TRBV5-1
TGTGCCAGCAGGGACAGTGCAGATACGCAGTATTTT CASRDSADTQYF - many TRBJ2-3 TRBV6-5
TGTGCCAGCAGTGGACCTGACGGGGAGCAGTACTTC CASSGPDGEQYF - - TRBJ2-7 TRBV25-1
TGCAGCGTTGTATCCAGCCAAGAGACCCAGTACTTC CSVVSSQETQYF - many TRBJ2-5 TRBV29-1
TGTGCCAGCAGTTTTATGTTCCGTCCTAGCACAGATACGCAGTATTTT CASSFMFRPSTDTQYF - - TRBJ2-3 TRBV12-3/TRBV12-4
TGTGCCAGCAGCCGTCTTTTGGGGACAGGGATGTCCTACAATGAGCAGTTCTTC CASSRLLGTGMSYNEQFF TRBD1 - TRBJ2-1 TRBV2
TGCGCCAGCAGCCAAGTTCTAAGGGGGGGAGAGACCCAGTACTTC CASSQVLRGGETQYF - few TRBJ2-5 TRBV4-1
TGTGCCAGCTCGCGGGGATTCTCCTACGAGCAGTACTTC CASSRGFSYEQYF - - TRBJ2-7 TRBV2
TGTGCCAGCAGCCAGGTTCCGGGACAGATTGCCAACTATGGCTACACCTTC CASSQVPGQIANYGYTF TRBD1 many TRBJ1-2 TRBV7-2
TGTGCCAGCAGCTCGCCCTCGGGACAGGCCCGAACGAGTTTCGTCGAGCAGTACTTC CASSSPSGQARTSFVEQYF TRBD1 - TRBJ2-7 TRBV11-2
TGCAGTAGCTGGGGCCAAATCTACAATGAGCAGTTCTTC CSSWGQIYNEQFF - few TRBJ2-1 TRBV20-1
TGCAGTTCCCGGAGTGGGGCCTACGAGCAGTACTTC CSSRSGAYEQYF - - TRBJ2-7 TRBV20-1
TGTGCCAGCAGTTTAGTGGGACTTGGGCGAGATACGCAGTATTTT CASSLVGLGRDTQYF - - TRBJ2-3 TRBV12-3/TRBV12-4
TGTGCCAGCTCACCTAATCAGGGTCGACAGCCCCAGCATTTT CASSPNQGRQPQHF - many TRBJ1-5 TRBV18
TGTGCCAGCAGTTACTCGATTAATTCTCCTGGTACCAAAAACATTCAGTACTTC CASSYSINSPGTKNIQYF - - TRBJ2-4 TRBV6-5
TGTGCCATCAGTGAGTCGATGGTCCCCCGGGAAAAACTGTTTTTT CAISESMVPREKLFF - - TRBJ1-4 TRBV10-3
TGCGCCAGCAGCCAAGTCGGCCTCTTGAATGAGCAGTTCTTC CASSQVGLLNEQFF - - TRBJ2-1 TRBV4-3
TGTGCCAGCAGTAGGACAGACCGAAGCTCTGGAAACACCATATATTTT CASSRTDRSSGNTIYF - few TRBJ1-3 TRBV6-1
TGTGCCAGCGGCCAGGGGAGCTCCTACAATGAGCAGTTCTTC CASGQGSSYNEQFF - few TRBJ2-1 TRBV9
TGTGCCAGCAACGGACAGGGTCTGGGAAACACCATATATTTT CASNGQGLGNTIYF - - TRBJ1-3 TRBV21-1
TGCAGTGCTAGACCAGGGCGGGTTACTGAAGCTTTCTTT CSARPGRVTEAFF - few TRBJ1-1 TRBV20-1
TGTGCCATCAGTGAGTCGATTGGAGGGGAATTTCCTGGGGCCAACGTCCTGACTTTC CAISESIGGEFPGANVLTF - few TRBJ2-6 TRBV10-3
TGTGCCAGCAGTTACACAAGAGATACGCAGTATTTT CASSYTRDTQYF - - TRBJ2-3 TRBV6-6
TGCGCCAGCAGCCCGTCGTCCGCCAGCGGGGTCTCCTACAATGAGCAGTTCTTC CASSPSSASGVSYNEQFF TRBD2 few TRBJ2-1 TRBV5-1
TGTGCCAGCAGTTTGACACGAACGAACACCGGGGAGCTGTTTTTT CASSLTRTNTGELFF - many TRBJ2-2 TRBV6-5
TGTGCCAGCAGCCCGTCCCCTGGTGCCTACGAGCAGTACTTC CASSPSPGAYEQYF - - TRBJ2-7 TRBV6-1
TGTGCCAGCAGCTTATTTCGGGTGAACACTGAAGCTTTCTTT CASSLFRVNTEAFF - few TRBJ1-1 TRBV7-2